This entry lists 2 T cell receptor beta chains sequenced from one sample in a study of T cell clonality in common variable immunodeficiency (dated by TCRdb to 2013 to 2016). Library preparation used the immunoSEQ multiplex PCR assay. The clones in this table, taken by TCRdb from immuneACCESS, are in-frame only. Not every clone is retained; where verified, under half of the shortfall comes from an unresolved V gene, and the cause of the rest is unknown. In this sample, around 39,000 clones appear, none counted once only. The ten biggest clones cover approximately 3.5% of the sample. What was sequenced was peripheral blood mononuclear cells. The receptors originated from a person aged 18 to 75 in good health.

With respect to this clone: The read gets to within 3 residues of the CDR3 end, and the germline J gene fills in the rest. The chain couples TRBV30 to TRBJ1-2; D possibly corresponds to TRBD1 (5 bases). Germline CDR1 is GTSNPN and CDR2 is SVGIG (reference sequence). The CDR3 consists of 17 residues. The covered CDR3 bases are TGTGCCTGGATCCCTCCTGGGACTAGCGATCCCAAAAACATC. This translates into CAWIPPGTSDPKNI. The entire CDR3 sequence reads CAWIPPGTSDPKNIYTF.

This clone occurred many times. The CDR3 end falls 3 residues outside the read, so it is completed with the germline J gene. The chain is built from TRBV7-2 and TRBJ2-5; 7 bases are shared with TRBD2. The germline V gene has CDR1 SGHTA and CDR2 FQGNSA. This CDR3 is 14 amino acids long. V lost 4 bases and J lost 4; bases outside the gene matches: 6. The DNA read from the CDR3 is TGTGCCAGCAGCTCTGCGGGGGTGGGAGAGACC. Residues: CASSSAGVGET. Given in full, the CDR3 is CASSSAGVGETQYF.